The text below deals with one T cell receptor beta chain. In the study's own analysis: Reference gene primer amplification yielded estimated nucleated cell counts. Method: immunoSEQ multiplex PCR; TCRdb's copy keeps in-frame clones and lacks some. The V and J calls and clone size were taken over from that table, and D and trimming were inferred from the DNA. This table holds some 49,000 clones, 85% to 90% found once. This CDR3 has 16 residues. The germline V and J ends were trimmed by 4 bases and 2 bases, with 17 bases remaining between them. Looked up from germline, CDR1 is SGDLS and CDR2 is YYNGEE. The entry originates in a study of blood T cell repertoires in COVID-19. Overall study: Spain, Italy and the United States supplied samples that represented acute and convalescent COVID-19.

The receptor was isolated from a human donor in a cohort sampled during active COVID-19. The V and J genes are TRBV9 and TRBJ2-3; D is ambiguous. The sequencing input was peripheral blood. The CDR3 DNA is TGTGCCAGCAGCACATTTTCGTGGCCCTCCACAGATACGCAGTATTTT. Translation gives CASSTFSWPSTDTQYF.